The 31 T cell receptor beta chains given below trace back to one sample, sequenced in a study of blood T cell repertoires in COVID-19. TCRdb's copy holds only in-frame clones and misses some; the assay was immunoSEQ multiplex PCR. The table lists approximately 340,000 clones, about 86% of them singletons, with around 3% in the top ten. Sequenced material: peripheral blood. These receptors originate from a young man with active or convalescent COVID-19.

The CDR3 spells CASRGLAGRNEQFF. DNA for the CDR3: TGTGCCAGCAGGGGACTAGCGGGACGCAATGAGCAGTTCTTC. The chain couples TRBV5-6 to TRBJ2-1, with TRBD2 matching 13 bases. The ends lost 5 bases at V and 6 bases at J; junction bases unmatched: 2. The CDR3 loop spans 14 amino acids. CDR1 and CDR2 (germline): SGHDT, YYEEEE.

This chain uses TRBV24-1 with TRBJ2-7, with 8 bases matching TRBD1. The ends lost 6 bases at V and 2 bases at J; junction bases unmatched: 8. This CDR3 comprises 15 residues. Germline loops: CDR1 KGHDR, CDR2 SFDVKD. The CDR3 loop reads CATSPGGGGTYEQYF. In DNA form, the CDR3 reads TGTGCCACCAGTCCAGGGGGCGGCGGTACCTACGAGCAGTACTTC.

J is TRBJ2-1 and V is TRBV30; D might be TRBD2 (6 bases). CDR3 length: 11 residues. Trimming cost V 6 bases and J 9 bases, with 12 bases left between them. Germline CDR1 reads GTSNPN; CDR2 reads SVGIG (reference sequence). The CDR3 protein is CACLRRGEQFF. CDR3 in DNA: TGTGCCTGCCTAAGGAGGGGTGAGCAGTTCTTC.

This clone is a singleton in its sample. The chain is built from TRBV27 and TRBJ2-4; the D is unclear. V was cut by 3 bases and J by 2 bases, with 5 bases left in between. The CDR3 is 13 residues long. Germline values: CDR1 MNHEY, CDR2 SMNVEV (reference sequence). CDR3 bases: TGTGCCAGCAGTTTCTCCTCCAAAAACATTCAGTACTTC. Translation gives CASSFSSKNIQYF.

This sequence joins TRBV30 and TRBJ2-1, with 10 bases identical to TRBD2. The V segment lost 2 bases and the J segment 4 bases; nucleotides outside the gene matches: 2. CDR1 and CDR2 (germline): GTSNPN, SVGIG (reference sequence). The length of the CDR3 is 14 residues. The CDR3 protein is CAWSSGGAYNEQFF. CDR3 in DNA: TGTGCCTGGAGTAGCGGGGGGGCATACAATGAGCAGTTCTTC.

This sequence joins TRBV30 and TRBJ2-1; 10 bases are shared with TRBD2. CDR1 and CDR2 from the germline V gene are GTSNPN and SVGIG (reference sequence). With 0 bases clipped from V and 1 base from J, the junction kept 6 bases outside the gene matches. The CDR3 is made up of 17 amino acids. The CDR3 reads CAWSVWRTSGSYNEQFF. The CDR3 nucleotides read TGTGCCTGGAGTGTCTGGAGGACTAGCGGTTCCTACAATGAGCAGTTCTTC.

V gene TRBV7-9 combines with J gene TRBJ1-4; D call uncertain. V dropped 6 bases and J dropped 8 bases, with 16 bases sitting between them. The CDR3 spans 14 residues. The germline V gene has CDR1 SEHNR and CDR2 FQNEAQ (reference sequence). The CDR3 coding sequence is TGTGCCAGCAGAACTGGCGGAGACTTCGAAAAACTGTTTTTT. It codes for CASRTGGDFEKLFF.

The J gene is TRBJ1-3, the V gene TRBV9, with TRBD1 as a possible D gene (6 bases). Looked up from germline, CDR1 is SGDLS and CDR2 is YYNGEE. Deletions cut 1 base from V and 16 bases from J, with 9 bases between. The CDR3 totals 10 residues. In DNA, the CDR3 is TGTGCCAGCAGCGTATTCCAGGGGTATTTT. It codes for CASSVFQGYF.

The CDR3 sequence is CASSLGPRDSNQPQHF. The CDR3 nucleotides read TGTGCCAGCAGCTTAGGTCCACGAGATAGCAATCAGCCCCAGCATTTT. V and J are TRBV7-9 and TRBJ1-5; D not resolved. Germline V gives CDR1 SEHNR, CDR2 FQNEAQ (reference sequence). The CDR3 length is 16 residues. With 1 base removed from V and 0 bases from J, the gap between germline ends came to 10 bases.

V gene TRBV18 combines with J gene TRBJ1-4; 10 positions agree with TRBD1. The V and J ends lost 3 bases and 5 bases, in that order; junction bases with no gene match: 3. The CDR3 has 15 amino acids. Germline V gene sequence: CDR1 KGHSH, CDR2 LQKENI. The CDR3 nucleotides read TGTGCCAGCTCACCGGGACAGGGGTGGAATGAAAAACTGTTTTTT. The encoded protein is CASSPGQGWNEKLFF.

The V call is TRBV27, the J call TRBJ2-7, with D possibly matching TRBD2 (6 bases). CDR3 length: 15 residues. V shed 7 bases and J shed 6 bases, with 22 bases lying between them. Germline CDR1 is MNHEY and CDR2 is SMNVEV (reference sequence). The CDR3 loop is CASTSVPGVLTEQYF. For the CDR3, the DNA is TGTGCCAGCACCTCCGTGCCGGGGGTATTGACCGAGCAGTACTTC.

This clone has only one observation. This CDR3 is CASSLRRGRGTEAFF. CDR3 nucleotide sequence: TGTGCCAGCAGTTTACGAAGGGGCCGAGGCACTGAAGCTTTCTTT. The V and J genes are TRBV28 and TRBJ1-1, with D possibly TRBD1 on 5 matching bases. CDR3 size: 15 residues. V dropped 2 bases and J dropped 4 bases, with 14 bases sitting between them. Germline assignment: CDR1 MDHEN and CDR2 SYDVKM.

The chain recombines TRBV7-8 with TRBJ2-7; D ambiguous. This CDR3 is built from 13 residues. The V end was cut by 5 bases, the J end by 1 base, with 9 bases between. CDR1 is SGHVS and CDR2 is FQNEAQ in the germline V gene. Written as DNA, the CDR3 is TGTGCCAGCAGCCTCACAGAATCCTACGAGCAGTACTTC. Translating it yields CASSLTESYEQYF.

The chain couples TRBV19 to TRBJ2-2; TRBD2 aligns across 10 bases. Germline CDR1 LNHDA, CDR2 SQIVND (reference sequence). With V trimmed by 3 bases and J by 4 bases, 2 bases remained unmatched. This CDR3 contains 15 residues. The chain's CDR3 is CASSMRTSGTGELFF. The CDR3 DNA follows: TGTGCCAGTAGTATGCGGACTAGCGGCACCGGGGAGCTGTTTTTT.

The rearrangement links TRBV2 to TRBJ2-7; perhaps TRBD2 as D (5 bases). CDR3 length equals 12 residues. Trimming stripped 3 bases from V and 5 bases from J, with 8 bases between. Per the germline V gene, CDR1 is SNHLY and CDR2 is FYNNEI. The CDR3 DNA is TGTGCCAGCAGTGAGGAGGTCGACGAGCAGTACTTC. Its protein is CASSEEVDEQYF. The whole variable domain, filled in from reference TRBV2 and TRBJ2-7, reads EPEVTQTPSHQVTQMGQEVILRCVPISNHLYFYWYRQILGQKVEFLVSFYNNEISEKSEIFDDQFSVERPDGSNFTLKIRSTKLEDSAMYFCASSEEVDEQYFGPGTRLTVT.

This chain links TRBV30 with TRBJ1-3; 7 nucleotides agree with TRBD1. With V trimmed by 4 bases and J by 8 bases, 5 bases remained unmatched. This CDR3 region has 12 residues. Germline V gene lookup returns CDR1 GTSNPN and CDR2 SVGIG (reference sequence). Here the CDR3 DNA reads TGTGCCTGGATTACAGGGGCGGACACCATATATTTT. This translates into CAWITGADTIYF. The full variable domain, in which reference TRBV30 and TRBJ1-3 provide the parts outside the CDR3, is SQTIHQWPATLVQPVGSPLSLECTVEGTSNPNLYWYRQAAGRGLQLLFYSVGIGQISSEVPQNLSASRPQDRQFILSSKKLLLSDSGFYLCAWITGADTIYFGEGSWLTVV.

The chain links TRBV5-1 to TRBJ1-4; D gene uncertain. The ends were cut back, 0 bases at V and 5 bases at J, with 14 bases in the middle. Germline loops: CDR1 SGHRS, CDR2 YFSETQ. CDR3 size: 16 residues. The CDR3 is CASSLAQEPLNEKLFF. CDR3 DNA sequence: TGCGCCAGCAGCTTGGCGCAGGAACCCTTAAATGAAAAACTGTTTTTT.

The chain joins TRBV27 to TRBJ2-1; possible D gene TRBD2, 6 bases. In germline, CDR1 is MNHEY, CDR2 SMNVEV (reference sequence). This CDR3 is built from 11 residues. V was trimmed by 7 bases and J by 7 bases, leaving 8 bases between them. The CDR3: CASTAGNEQFF. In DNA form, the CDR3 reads TGTGCCAGCACCGCGGGGAATGAGCAGTTCTTC.

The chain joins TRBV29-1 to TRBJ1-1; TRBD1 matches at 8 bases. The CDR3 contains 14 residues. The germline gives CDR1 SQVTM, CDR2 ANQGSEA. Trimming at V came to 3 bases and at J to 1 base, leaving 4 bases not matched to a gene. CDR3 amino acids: CSVDRGLENTEAFF. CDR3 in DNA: TGCAGCGTTGACAGGGGGCTCGAGAACACTGAAGCTTTCTTT. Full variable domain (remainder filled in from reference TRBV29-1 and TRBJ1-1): SAVISQKPSRDICQRGTSLTIQCQVDSQVTMMFWYRQQPGQSLTLIATANQGSEATYESGFVIDKFPISRPNLTFSTLTVSNMSPEDSSIYLCSVDRGLENTEAFFGQGTRLTVV.

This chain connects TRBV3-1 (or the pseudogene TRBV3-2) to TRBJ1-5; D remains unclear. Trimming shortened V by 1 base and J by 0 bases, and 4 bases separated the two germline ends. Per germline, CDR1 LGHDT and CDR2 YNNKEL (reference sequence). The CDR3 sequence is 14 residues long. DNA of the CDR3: TGTGCCAGCAGCCAAGTAAATAGCAATCAGCCCCAGCATTTT. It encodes CASSQVNSNQPQHF.

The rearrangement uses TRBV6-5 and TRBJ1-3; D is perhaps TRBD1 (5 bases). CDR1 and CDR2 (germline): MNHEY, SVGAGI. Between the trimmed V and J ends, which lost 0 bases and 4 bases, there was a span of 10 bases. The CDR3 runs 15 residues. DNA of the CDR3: TGTGCCAGCAGTTACTCGGCAGGGTACGGAAACACCATATATTTT. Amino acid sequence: CASSYSAGYGNTIYF.

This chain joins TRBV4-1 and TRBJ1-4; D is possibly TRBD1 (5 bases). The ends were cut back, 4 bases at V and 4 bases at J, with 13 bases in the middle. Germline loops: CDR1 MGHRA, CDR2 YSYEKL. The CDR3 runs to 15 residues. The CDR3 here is CASSPHDRDNEKLFF. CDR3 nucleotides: TGCGCCAGCAGCCCACACGACAGAGATAATGAAAAACTGTTTTTT.

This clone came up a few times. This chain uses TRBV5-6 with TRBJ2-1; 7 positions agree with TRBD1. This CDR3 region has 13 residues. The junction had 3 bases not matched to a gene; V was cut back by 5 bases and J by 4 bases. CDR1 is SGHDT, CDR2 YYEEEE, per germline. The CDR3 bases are TGTGCCAGCAGTTACAGGGGTTACAATGAGCAGTTCTTC. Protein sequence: CASSYRGYNEQFF.

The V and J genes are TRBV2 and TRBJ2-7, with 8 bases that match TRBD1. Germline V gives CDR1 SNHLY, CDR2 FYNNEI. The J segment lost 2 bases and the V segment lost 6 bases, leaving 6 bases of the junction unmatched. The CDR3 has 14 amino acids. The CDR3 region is CASRDRVSTYEQYF. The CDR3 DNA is TGTGCCAGCAGGGACAGGGTGTCGACCTACGAGCAGTACTTC.

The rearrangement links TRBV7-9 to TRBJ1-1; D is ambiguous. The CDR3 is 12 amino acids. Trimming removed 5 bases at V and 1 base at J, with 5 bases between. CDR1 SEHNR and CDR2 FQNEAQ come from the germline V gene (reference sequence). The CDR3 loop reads CASSQQNTEAFF. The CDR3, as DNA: TGTGCCAGCAGCCAACAGAACACTGAAGCTTTCTTT.

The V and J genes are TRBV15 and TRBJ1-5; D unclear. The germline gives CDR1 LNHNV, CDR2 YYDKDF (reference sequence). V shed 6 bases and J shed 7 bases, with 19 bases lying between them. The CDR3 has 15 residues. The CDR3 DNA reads TGTGCCACCAGTACCAGGTGGGGAGGAGGACAGCCCCAGCATTTT. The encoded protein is CATSTRWGGGQPQHF.

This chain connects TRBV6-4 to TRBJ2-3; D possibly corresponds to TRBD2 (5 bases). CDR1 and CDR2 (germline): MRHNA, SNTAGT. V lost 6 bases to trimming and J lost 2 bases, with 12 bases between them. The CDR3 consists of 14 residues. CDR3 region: CASSEDWNTDTQYF. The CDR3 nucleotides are TGTGCCAGCAGCGAGGACTGGAACACAGATACGCAGTATTTT.

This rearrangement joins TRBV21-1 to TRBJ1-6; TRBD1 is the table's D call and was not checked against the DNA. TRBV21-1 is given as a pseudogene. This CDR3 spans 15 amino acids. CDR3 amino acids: CASSACRGEGSPLHF. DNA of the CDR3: TGTGCCAGCAGCGCATGCAGGGGTGAAGGCTCACCCCTCCACTTT.

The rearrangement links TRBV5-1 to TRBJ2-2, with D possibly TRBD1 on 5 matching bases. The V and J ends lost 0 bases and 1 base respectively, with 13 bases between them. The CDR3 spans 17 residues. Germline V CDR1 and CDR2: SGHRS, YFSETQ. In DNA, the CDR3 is TGCGCCAGCAGCTTGGGACTCATGACAGAGAACACCGGGGAGCTGTTTTTT. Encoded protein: CASSLGLMTENTGELFF.

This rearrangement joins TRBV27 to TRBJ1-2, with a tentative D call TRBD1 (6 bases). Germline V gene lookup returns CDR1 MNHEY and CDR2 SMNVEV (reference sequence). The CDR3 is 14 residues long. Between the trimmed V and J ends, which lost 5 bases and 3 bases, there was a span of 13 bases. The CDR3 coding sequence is TGTGCCAGCAGTCCCCCGACAGGATACTATGGCTACACCTTC. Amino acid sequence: CASSPPTGYYGYTF.

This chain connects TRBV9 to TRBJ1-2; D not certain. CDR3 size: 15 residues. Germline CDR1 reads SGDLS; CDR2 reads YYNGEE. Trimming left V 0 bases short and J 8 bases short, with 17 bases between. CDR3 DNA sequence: TGTGCCAGCAGCGTAGCTTCCCCATCACTCTACGGCTACACCTTC. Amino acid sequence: CASSVASPSLYGYTF.